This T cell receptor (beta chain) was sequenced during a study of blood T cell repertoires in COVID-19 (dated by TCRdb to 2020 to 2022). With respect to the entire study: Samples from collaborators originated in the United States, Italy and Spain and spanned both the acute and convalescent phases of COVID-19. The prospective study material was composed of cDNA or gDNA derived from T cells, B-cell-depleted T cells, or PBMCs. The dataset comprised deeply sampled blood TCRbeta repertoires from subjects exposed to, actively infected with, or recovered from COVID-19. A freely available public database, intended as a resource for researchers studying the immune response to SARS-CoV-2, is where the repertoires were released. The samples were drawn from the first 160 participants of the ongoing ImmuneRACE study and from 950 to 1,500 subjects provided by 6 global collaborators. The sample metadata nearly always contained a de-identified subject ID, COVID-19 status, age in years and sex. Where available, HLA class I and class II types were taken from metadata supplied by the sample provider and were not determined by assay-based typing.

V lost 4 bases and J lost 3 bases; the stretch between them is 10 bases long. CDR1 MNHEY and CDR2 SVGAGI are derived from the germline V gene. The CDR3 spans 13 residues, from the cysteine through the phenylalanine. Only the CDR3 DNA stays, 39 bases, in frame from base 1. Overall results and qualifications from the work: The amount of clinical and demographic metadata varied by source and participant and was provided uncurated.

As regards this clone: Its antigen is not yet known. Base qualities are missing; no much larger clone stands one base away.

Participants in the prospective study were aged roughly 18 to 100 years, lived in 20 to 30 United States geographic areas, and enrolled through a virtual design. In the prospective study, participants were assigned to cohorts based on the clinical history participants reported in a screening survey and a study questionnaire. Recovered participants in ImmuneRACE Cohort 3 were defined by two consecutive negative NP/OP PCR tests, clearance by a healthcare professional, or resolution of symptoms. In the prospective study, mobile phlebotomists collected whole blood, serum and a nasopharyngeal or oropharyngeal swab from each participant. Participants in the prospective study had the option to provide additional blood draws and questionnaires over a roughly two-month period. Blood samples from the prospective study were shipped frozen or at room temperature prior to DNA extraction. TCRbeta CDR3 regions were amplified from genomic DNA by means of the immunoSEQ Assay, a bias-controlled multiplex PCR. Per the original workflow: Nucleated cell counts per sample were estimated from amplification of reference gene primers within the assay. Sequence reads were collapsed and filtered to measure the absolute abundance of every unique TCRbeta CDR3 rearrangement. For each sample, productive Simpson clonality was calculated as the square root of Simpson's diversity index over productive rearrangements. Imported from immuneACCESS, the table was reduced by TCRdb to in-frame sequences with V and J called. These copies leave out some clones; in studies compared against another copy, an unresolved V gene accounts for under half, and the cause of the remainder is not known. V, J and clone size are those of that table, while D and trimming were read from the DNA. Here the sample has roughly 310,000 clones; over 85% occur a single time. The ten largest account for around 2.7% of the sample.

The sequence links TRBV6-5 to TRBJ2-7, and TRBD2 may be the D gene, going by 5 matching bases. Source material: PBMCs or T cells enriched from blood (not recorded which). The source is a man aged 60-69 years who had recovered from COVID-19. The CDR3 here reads CASSLRVSYEQYF. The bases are TGTGCCAGCAGTTTGAGGGTAAGCTACGAGCAGTACTTC.